In its sample, the clone carrying this T cell receptor (beta chain) was seen many times. The antigen remains undetermined. Exclusion criteria comprised uncontrolled infection, other autoimmune disease, pregnancy or lactation. This entry comes from a study of T cells in Graves' hyperthyroidism and ophthalmopathy. General study results and limits: Ophthalmopathy was identified by the model a median approximately 6.4 months ahead of onset. Appearing also in blood were most of the thyroid clonotypes expanded above 0.001. A model using 13 V-J features told ophthalmopathy apart from stable hyperthyroidism.

From RNA transcripts, TCR beta CDR3 regions were amplified. RT-PCR in the first round (using the HTBI primer set) targeted the TCR CDR3. MiXCR, run by TCRdb on the multiplex PCR reads, gives a single entry per CDR3 protein. The repertoire holds approximately 610,000 distinct CDR3 sequences, with around 17% as singletons. The receptor comes from a young woman with Graves' hyperthyroidism. Sample: blood.

CDR3 region: CATSRFKETQYF. The CDR3 DNA reads as TGTGCCACCAGCAGATTCAAAGAGACCCAGTACTTC. The rearrangement links TRBV15 to TRBJ2-5; D remains ambiguous. Trimming pared 2 bases from V and 3 bases from J, leaving 4 bases between. The CDR3 totals 12 residues. Germline V gene lookup returns CDR1 LNHNV and CDR2 YYDKDF (reference sequence). The whole variable domain, remainder taken from reference TRBV15 and TRBJ2-5, is DAMVIQNPRYQVTQFGKPVTLSCSQTLNHNVMYWYQQKSSQAPKLLFHYYDKDFNNEADTPDNFQSRRPNTSFCFLDIRSPGLGDTAMYLCATSRFKETQYFGPGTRLLVL.